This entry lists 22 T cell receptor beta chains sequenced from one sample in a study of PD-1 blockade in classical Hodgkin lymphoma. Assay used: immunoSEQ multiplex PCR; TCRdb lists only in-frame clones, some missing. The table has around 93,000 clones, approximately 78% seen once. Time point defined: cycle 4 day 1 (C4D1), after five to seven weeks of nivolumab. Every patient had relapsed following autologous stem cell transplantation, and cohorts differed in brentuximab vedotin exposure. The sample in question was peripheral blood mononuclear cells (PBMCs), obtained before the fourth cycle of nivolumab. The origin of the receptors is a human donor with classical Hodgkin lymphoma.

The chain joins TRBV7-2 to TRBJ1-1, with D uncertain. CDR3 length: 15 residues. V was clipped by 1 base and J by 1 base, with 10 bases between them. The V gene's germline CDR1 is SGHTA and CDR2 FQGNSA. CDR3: CASSLGSGRNTEAFF. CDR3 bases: TGTGCCAGCAGCTTAGGTTCGGGCAGGAACACTGAAGCTTTCTTT. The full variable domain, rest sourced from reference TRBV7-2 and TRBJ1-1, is GAGVSQSPSNKVTEKGKDVELRCDPISGHTALYWYRQSLGQGLEFLIYFQGNSAPDKSGLPSDRFSAERTGGSVSTLTIQRTQQEDSAVYLCASSLGSGRNTEAFFGQGTRLTVV.

The chain's CDR3 is CASSPGGGRANYGYTF. The CDR3, as DNA: TGCGCCAGCAGCCCGGGAGGGGGGAGAGCTAACTATGGCTACACCTTC. This chain uses TRBV5-1 with TRBJ1-2; a possible D gene is TRBD1 (6 bases). From germline, CDR1 is SGHRS and CDR2 YFSETQ. The germline V and J ends were trimmed by 4 bases and 0 bases, with 16 bases remaining between them. The CDR3 is 16 amino acids.

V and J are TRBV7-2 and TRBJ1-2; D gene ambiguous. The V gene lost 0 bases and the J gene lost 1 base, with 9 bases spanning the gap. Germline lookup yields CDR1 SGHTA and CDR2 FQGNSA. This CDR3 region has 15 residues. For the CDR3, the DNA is TGTGCCAGCAGCTTAGCGTGGGAGGGTAACTATGGCTACACCTTC. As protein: CASSLAWEGNYGYTF.

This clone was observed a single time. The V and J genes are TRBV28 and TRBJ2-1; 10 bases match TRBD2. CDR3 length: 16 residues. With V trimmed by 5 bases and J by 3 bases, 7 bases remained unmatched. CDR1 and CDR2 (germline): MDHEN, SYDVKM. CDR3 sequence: CASSPWTSGLYNEQFF. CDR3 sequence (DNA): TGTGCCAGCAGTCCTTGGACTAGCGGCCTCTACAATGAGCAGTTCTTC.

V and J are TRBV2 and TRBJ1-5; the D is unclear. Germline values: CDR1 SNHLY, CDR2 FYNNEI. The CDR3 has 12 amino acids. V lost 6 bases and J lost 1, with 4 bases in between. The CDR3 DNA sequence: TGTGCCAGCAGGCCCAGCAATCAGCCCCAGCATTTT. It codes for CASRPSNQPQHF.

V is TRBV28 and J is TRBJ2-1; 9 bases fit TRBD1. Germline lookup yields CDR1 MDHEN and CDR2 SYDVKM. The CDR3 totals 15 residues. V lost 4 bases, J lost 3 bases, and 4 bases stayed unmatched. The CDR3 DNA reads TGTGCCAGCAGTTCACCGGGACAGGGCTACAATGAGCAGTTCTTC. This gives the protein CASSSPGQGYNEQFF.

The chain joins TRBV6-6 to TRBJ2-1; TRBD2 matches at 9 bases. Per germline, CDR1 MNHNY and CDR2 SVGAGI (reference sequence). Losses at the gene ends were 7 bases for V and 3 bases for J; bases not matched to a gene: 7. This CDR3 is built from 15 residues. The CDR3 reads CASKLGLANYNEQFF. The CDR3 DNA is TGTGCCAGCAAACTCGGACTAGCGAACTACAATGAGCAGTTCTTC.

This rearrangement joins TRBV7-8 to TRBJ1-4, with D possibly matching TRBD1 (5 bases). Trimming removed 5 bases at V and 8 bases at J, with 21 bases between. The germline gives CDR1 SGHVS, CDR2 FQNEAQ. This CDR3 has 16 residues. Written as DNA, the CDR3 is TGTGCCAGCAGCAGCCCGGGCTACAGGTTGGGGGAAAAACTGTTTTTT. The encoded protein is CASSSPGYRLGEKLFF.

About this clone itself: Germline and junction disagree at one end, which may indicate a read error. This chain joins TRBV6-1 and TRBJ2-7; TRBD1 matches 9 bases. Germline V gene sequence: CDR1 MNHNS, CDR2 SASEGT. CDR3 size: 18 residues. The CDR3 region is CAISASLAGTGSSYEQYF. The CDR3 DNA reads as TGTGCCATCAGTGCCTCGTTGGCCGGGACAGGGAGCTCCTACGAGCAGTACTTC.

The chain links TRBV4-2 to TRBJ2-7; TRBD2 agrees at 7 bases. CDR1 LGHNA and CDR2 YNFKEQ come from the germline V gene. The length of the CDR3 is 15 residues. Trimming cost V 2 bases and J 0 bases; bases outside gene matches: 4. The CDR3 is CASSQRRDYSYEQYF. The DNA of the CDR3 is TGTGCCAGCAGCCAACGCCGGGACTACTCCTACGAGCAGTACTTC.

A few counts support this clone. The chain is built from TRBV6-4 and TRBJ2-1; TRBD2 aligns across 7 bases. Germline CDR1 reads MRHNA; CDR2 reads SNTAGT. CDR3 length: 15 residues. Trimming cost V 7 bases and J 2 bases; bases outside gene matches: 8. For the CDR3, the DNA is TGTGCCAGCATAAGCGGACTAGTGGCCTACAATGAGCAGTTCTTC. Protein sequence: CASISGLVAYNEQFF.

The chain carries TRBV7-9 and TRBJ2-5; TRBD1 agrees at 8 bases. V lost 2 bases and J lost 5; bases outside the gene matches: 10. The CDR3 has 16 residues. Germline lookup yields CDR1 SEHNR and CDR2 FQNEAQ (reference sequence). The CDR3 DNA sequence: TGTGCCAGCAGCTTAAGGATCGGACAGGGTGGGGAGACCCAGTACTTC. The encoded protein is CASSLRIGQGGETQYF. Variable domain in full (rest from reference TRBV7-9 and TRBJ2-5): DTGVSQNPRHKITKRGQNVTFRCDPISEHNRLYWYRQTLGQGPEFLTYFQNEAQLEKSRLLSDRFSAERPKGSFSTLEIQRTEQGDSAMYLCASSLRIGQGGETQYFGPGTRLLVL.

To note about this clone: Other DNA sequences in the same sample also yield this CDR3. The chain's CDR3 is CAISDPTGSYEQYF. In nucleotides, the CDR3 is TGTGCCATCAGTGATCCGACAGGGTCCTACGAGCAGTACTTC. The genes are TRBV10-3 and TRBJ2-7; 7 nucleotides line up with TRBD1. The CDR3 is 14 residues long. Germline lookup yields CDR1 ENHRY and CDR2 SYGVKD. Losses at the gene ends were 3 bases for V and 1 base for J; bases not matched to a gene: 3.

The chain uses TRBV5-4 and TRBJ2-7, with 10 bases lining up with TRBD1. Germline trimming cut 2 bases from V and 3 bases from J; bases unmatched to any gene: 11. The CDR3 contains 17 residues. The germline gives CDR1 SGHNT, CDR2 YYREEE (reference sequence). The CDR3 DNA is TGTGCCAGCAGCTTTCCCCGACAGGGGGCAGTTGACTACGAGCAGTACTTC. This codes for CASSFPRQGAVDYEQYF.

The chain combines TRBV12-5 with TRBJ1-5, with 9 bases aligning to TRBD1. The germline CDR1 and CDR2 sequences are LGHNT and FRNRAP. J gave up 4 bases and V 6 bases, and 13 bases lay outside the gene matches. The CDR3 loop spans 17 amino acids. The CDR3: CASGTAGGQGQNQPQHF. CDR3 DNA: TGTGCTAGTGGCACTGCGGGCGGACAGGGGCAGAATCAGCCCCAGCATTTT. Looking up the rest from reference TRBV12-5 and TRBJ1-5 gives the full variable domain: DARVTQTPRHKVTEMGQEVTMRCQPILGHNTVFWYRQTMMQGLELLAYFRNRAPLDDSGMPKDRFSAEMPDATLATLKIQPSEPRDSAVYFCASGTAGGQGQNQPQHFGDGTRLSIL.

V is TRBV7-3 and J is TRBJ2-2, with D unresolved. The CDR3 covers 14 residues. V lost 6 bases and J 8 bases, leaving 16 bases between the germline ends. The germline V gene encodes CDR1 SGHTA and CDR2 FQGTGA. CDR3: CASSHRPGEGELFF. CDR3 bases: TGTGCCAGCAGTCATCGACCGGGCGAAGGGGAGCTGTTTTTT.

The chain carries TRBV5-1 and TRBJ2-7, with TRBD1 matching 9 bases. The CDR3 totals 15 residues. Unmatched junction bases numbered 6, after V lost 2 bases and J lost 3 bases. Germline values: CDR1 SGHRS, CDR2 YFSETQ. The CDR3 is CASSFTGTGLYEQYF. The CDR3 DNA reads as TGCGCCAGCAGCTTTACCGGGACAGGGCTCTACGAGCAGTACTTC.

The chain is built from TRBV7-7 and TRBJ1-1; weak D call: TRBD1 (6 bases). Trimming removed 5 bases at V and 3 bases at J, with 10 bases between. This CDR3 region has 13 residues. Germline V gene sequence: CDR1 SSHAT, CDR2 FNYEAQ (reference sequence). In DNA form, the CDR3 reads TGTGCCAGCAGCATCAACAGGGACACTGAAGCTTTCTTT. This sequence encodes CASSINRDTEAFF.

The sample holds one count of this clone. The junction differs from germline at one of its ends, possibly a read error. The CDR3 reads CASSEAGGYGELFF. In nucleotides, the CDR3 is TGTGCTAGCAGCGAGGCTGGGGGATACGGGGAGCTGTTTTTT. The rearrangement links TRBV7-7 to TRBJ2-2, with D tentatively TRBD1 or TRBD2 (5 bases each). The germline CDR1 and CDR2 sequences are SSHAT and FNYEAQ (reference sequence). The CDR3 length is 14 residues.

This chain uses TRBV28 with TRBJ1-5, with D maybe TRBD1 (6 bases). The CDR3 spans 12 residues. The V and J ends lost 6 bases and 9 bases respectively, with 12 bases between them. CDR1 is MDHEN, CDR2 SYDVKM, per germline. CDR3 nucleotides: TGTGCCAGCAGAGCAGGGGAACGGCCCCAGCATTTT. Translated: CASRAGERPQHF.

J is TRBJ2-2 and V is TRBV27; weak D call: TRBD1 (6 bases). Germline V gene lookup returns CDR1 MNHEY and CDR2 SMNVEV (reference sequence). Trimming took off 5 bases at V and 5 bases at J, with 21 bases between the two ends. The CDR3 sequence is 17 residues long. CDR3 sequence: CASSRRVSPTGTGELFF. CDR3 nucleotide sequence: TGTGCCAGCAGTCGAAGAGTATCCCCCACAGGGACCGGGGAGCTGTTTTTT.

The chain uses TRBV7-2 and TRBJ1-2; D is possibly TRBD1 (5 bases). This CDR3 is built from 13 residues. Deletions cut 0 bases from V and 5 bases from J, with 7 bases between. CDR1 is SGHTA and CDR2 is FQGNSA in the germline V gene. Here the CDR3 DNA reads TGTGCCAGCAGCTTAGCGGGGGGATATGGCTACACCTTC. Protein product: CASSLAGGYGYTF.